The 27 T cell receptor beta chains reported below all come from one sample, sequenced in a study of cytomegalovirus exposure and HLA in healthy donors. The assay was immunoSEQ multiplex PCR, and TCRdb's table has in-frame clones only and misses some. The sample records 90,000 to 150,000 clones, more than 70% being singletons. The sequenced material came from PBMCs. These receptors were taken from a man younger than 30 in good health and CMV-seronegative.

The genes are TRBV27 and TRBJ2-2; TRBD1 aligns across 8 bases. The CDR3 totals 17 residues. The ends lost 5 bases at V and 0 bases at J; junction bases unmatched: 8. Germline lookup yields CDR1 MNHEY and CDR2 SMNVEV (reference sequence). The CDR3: CASSLGQALPNTGELFF. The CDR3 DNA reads TGTGCCAGCAGTCTGGGACAGGCGCTTCCGAACACCGGGGAGCTGTTTTTT.

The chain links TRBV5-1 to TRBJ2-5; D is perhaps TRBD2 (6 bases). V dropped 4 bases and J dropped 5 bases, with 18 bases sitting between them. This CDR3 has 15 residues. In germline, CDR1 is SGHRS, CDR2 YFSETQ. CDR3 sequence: CASSGGTARGETQYF. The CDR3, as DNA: TGCGCCAGCAGCGGGGGGACCGCCCGAGGGGAGACCCAGTACTTC.

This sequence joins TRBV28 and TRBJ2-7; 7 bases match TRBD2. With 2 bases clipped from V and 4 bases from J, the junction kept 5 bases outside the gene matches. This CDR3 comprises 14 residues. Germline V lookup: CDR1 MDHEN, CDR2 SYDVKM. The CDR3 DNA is TGTGCCAGCAGTTTACCGGGAGGACCTTACGAGCAGTACTTC. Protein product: CASSLPGGPYEQYF.

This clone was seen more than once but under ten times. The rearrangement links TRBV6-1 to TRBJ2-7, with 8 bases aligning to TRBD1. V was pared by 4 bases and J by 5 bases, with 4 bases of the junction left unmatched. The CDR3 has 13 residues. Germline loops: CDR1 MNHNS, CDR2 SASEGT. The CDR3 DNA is TGTGCCAGCAGTGGGACAGGGATCAACGAGCAGTACTTC. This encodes CASSGTGINEQYF.

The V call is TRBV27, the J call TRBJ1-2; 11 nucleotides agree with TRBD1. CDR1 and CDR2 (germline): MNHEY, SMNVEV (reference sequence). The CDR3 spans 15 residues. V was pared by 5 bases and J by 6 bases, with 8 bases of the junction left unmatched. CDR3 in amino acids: CASSPQDRGRDGYTF. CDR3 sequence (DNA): TGTGCCAGCAGTCCACAGGACAGGGGGCGCGATGGCTACACCTTC.

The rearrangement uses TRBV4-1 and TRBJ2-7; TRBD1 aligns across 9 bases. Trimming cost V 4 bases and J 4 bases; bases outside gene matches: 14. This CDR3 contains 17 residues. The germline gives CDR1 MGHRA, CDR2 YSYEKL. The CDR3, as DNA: TGCGCCAGCAGCCCCTTTGATCCGGGACAGGGCTATTACGAGCAGTACTTC. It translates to CASSPFDPGQGYYEQYF.

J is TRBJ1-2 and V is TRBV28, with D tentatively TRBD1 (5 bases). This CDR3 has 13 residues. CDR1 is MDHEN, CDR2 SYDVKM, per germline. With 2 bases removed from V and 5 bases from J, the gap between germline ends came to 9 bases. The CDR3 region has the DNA TGTGCCAGCAGTTTAAAGGGGTTTTATGGCTACACCTTC. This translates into CASSLKGFYGYTF.

The CDR3 nucleotides are TGTGCCACCAGCAGTATCTTCCGGGTTAGGTACACTGAAGCTTTCTTT. The encoded protein is CATSSIFRVRYTEAFF. This chain joins TRBV15 and TRBJ1-1, with D unresolved. The V end was cut by 3 bases, the J end by 3 bases, with 17 bases between. This CDR3 comprises 16 residues. Germline CDR1 LNHNV, CDR2 YYDKDF (reference sequence).

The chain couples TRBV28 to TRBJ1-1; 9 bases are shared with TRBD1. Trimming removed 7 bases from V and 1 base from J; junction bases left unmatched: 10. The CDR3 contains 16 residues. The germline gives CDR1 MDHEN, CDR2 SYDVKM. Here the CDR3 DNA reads TGTGCCAGCAACCCCGCCGGGACAGGGACGAACACTGAAGCTTTCTTT. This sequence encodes CASNPAGTGTNTEAFF. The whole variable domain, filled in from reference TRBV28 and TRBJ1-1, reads DVKVTQSSRYLVKRTGEKVFLECVQDMDHENMFWYRQDPGLGLRLIYFSYDVKMKEKGDIPEGYSVSREKKERFSLILESASTNQTSMYLCASNPAGTGTNTEAFFGQGTRLTVV.

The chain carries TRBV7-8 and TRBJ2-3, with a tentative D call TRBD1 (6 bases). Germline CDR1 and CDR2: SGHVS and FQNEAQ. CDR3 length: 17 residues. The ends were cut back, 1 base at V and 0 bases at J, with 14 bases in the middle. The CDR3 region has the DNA TGTGCCAGCAGCTTAGGGTCTAGGGGGTATAGCACAGATACGCAGTATTTT. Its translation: CASSLGSRGYSTDTQYF.

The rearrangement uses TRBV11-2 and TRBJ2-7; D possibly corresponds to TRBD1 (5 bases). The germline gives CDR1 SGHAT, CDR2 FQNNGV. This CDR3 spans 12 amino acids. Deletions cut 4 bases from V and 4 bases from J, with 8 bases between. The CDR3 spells CASSSTEYEQYF. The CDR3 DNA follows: TGTGCCAGCAGCTCGACAGAATACGAGCAGTACTTC.

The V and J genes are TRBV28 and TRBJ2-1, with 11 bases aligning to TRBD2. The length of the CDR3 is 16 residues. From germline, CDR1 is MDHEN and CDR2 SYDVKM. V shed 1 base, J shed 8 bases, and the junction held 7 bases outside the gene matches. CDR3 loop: CASSLFLAGGHDEQFF. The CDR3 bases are TGTGCCAGCAGTTTATTCCTAGCGGGGGGACATGATGAGCAGTTCTTC.

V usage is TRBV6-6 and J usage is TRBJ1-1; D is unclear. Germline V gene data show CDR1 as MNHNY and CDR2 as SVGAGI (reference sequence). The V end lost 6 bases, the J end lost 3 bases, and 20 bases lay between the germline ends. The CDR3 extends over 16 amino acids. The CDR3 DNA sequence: TGTGCCAGCAGCGGTGCTGTGGGCCTACGAGACACTGAAGCTTTCTTT. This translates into CASSGAVGLRDTEAFF.

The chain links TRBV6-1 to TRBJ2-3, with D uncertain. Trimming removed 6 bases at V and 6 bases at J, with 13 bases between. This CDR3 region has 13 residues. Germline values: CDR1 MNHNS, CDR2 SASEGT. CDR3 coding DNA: TGTGCCAGCAGAGCATATACGAGGGATACGCAGTATTTT. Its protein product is CASRAYTRDTQYF.

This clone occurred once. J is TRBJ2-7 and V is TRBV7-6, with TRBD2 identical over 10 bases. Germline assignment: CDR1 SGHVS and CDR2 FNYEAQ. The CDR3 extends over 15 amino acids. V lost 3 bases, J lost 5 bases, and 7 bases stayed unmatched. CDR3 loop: CASSFQREGRNEQYF. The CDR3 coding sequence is TGTGCCAGCAGCTTCCAGCGGGAGGGCCGCAACGAGCAGTACTTC.

This CDR3 reads CAWSHQYGYTF. The DNA of the CDR3 is TGTGCCTGGAGCCATCAGTATGGCTACACCTTC. This rearrangement joins TRBV30 to TRBJ1-2; D unclear. Germline-derived CDR1 and CDR2 are GTSNPN and SVGIG (reference sequence). This CDR3 is 11 amino acids long. With 3 bases removed from V and 5 bases from J, the gap between germline ends came to 7 bases.

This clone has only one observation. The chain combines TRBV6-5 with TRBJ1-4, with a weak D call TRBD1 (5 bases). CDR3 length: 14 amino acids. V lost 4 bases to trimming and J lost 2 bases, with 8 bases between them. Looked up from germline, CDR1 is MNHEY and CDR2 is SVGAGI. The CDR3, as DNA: TGTGCCAGCAGTTCAGGGAATACTAATGAAAAACTGTTTTTT. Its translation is CASSSGNTNEKLFF.

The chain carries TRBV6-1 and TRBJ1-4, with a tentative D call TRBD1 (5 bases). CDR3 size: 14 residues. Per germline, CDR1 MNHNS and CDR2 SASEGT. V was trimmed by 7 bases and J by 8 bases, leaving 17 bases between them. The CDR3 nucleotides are TGTGCCAGCATGAAGACAGCGATTTTGGAAAAACTGTTTTTT. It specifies CASMKTAILEKLFF.

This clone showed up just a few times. CDR3 bases: TGTGCCTGGAGGGGACCGGGACTAGCGCGGAATGAGCAGTTCTTC. This encodes CAWRGPGLARNEQFF. V gene TRBV30 combines with J gene TRBJ2-1; 10 nucleotides agree with TRBD2. With V trimmed by 3 bases and J by 7 bases, 9 bases remained unmatched. The CDR3 loop spans 15 amino acids. Germline CDR1 is GTSNPN and CDR2 is SVGIG (reference sequence). Combining the CDR3 with reference TRBV30 and TRBJ2-1 gives the whole variable domain SQTIHQWPATLVQPVGSPLSLECTVEGTSNPNLYWYRQAAGRGLQLLFYSVGIGQISSEVPQNLSASRPQDRQFILSSKKLLLSDSGFYLCAWRGPGLARNEQFFGPGTRLTVL.

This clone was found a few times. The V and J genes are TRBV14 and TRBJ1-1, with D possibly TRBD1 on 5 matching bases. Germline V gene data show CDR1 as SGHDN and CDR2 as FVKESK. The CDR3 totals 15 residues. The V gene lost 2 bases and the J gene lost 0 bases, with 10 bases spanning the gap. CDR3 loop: CASSQTTAMNTEAFF. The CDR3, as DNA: TGTGCCAGCAGCCAAACGACAGCAATGAACACTGAAGCTTTCTTT. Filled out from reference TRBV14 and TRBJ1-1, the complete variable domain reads EAGVTQFPSHSVIEKGQTVTLRCDPISGHDNLYWYRRVMGKEIKFLLHFVKESKQDESGMPNNRFLAERTGGTYSTLKVQPAELEDSGVYFCASSQTTAMNTEAFFGQGTRLTVV.

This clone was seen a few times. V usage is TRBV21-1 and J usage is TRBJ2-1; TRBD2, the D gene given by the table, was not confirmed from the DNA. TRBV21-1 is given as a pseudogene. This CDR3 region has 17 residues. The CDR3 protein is CASSTVWVAGVYNEQFF. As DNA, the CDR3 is TGTGCCAGCAGCACCGTCTGGGTAGCGGGAGTCTACAATGAGCAGTTCTTC.

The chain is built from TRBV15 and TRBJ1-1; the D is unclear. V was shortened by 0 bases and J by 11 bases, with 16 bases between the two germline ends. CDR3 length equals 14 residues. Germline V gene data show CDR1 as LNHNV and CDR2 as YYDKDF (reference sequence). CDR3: CATSRDTGWSSAFF. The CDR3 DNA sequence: TGTGCCACCAGCAGAGATACTGGTTGGAGCTCGGCTTTCTTT.

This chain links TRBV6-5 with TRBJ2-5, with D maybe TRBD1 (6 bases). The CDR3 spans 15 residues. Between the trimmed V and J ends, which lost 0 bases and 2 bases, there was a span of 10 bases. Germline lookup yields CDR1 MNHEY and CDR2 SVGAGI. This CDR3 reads CASSYSIQGQETQYF. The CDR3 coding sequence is TGTGCCAGCAGTTACTCGATTCAGGGGCAAGAGACCCAGTACTTC.

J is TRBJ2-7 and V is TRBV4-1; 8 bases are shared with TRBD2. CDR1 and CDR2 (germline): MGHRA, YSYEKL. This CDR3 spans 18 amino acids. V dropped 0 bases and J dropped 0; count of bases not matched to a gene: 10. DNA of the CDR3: TGCGCCAGCAGCCAAGATCCCCCGGGGGGGGCGTCCTCCTACGAGCAGTACTTC. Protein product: CASSQDPPGGASSYEQYF.

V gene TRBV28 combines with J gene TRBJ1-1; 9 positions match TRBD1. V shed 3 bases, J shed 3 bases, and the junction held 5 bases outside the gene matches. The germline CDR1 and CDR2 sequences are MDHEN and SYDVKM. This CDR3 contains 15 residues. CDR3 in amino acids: CASSLGQGWDTEAFF. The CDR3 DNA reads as TGTGCCAGCAGTTTGGGACAGGGCTGGGACACTGAAGCTTTCTTT.

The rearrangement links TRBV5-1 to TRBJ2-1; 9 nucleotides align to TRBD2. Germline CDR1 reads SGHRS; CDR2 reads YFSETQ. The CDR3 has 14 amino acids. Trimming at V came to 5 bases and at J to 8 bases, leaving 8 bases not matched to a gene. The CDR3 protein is CASSPGTSRDEQFF. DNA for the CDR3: TGCGCCAGCAGTCCCGGGACTAGCCGCGATGAGCAGTTCTTC.

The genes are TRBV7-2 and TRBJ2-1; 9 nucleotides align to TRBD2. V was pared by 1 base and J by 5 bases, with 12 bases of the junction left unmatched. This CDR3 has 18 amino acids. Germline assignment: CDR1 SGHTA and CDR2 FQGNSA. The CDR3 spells CASSLGPGAGGPDNEQFF. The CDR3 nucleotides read TGTGCCAGCAGCTTAGGGCCGGGCGCGGGGGGGCCGGACAATGAGCAGTTCTTC.